Listed below are T cell receptor beta chains from one sample, sequenced in a study of blood T cell repertoires in COVID-19. The protocol was immunoSEQ multiplex PCR, while the TCRdb copy is restricted to in-frame clones and leaves out a portion. This sample has fewer than 90,000 clones; about 86% occur once, and the top ten carry about 15%. The sequencing input was peripheral blood. The receptors stem from a man of 80 years or more in a cohort sampled during active COVID-19. The conserved cysteine and the conserved F or W are not part of the CDR3 here.

ASSQLTSGVGAGELF,TRBJ2-2,TRBV4-3
ASSLRDRSDEQF,TRBJ2-1,TRBV5-1
ASSVDGGSTEAF,TRBJ1-1,TRBV9
ASSSGANVLT,TRBJ2-6,TRBV6-5
ASYGDNLYEQY,TRBJ2-7,TRBV25-1
ASSEGLAGTDTQY,TRBJ2-3,TRBV10-2
ASSGASGITDTQY,TRBJ2-3,TRBV25-1
ASSDRQGGNNSPLH,TRBJ1-6,TRBV9
ASSLGQGNQPQH,TRBJ1-5,TRBV18
SVEEHTYEQY,TRBJ2-7,TRBV29-1
ASSLGPFGGAEAF,TRBJ1-1,TRBV7-8
ASSIVGGNGRETQY,TRBJ2-5,TRBV19
ASSLNPGNTEAF,TRBJ1-1,TRBV7-9
ASSLEGAYEQY,TRBJ2-7,TRBV5-1
ASSPAGGGSGNTIY,TRBJ1-3,TRBV28
ASSLASGATDTQY,TRBJ2-3,TRBV7-9
ASSFTAGAAEQF,TRBJ2-1,TRBV7-9
ASSLEGRTTNEKLF,TRBJ1-4,TRBV5-8
ASSLAGTPNGYT,TRBJ1-2,TRBV5-4
ASSEAGGYYNEQF,TRBJ2-1,TRBV2
ASSEKGGRTPLH,TRBJ1-6,TRBV6-4
ASSLEQKYGYT,TRBJ1-2,TRBV5-4
ASSRGQGGGGTEAF,TRBJ1-1,TRBV6-6
ASSLQENTEAF,TRBJ1-1,TRBV11-2
ATGGPSTDTQY,TRBJ2-3,TRBV5-4
ASSQDPGQNYGYT,TRBJ1-2,TRBV4-3
ASSFADSYEQY,TRBJ2-7,TRBV5-4
ASSLAGDPGF,TRBJ2-1,TRBV6-6
ASSGEAWEPQH,TRBJ1-5,TRBV2
ASPSEAGELF,TRBJ2-2,TRBV23-1
ASSLGQVLYGYT,TRBJ1-2,TRBV5-1
SASPGQQETQY,TRBJ2-5,TRBV20-1
ASSLTGSIYNEQF,TRBJ2-1,TRBV5-1
ASSTTRGLAGSVTGELF,TRBJ2-2,TRBV18
ASSFTGGNTIY,TRBJ1-3,TRBV12-3/TRBV12-4